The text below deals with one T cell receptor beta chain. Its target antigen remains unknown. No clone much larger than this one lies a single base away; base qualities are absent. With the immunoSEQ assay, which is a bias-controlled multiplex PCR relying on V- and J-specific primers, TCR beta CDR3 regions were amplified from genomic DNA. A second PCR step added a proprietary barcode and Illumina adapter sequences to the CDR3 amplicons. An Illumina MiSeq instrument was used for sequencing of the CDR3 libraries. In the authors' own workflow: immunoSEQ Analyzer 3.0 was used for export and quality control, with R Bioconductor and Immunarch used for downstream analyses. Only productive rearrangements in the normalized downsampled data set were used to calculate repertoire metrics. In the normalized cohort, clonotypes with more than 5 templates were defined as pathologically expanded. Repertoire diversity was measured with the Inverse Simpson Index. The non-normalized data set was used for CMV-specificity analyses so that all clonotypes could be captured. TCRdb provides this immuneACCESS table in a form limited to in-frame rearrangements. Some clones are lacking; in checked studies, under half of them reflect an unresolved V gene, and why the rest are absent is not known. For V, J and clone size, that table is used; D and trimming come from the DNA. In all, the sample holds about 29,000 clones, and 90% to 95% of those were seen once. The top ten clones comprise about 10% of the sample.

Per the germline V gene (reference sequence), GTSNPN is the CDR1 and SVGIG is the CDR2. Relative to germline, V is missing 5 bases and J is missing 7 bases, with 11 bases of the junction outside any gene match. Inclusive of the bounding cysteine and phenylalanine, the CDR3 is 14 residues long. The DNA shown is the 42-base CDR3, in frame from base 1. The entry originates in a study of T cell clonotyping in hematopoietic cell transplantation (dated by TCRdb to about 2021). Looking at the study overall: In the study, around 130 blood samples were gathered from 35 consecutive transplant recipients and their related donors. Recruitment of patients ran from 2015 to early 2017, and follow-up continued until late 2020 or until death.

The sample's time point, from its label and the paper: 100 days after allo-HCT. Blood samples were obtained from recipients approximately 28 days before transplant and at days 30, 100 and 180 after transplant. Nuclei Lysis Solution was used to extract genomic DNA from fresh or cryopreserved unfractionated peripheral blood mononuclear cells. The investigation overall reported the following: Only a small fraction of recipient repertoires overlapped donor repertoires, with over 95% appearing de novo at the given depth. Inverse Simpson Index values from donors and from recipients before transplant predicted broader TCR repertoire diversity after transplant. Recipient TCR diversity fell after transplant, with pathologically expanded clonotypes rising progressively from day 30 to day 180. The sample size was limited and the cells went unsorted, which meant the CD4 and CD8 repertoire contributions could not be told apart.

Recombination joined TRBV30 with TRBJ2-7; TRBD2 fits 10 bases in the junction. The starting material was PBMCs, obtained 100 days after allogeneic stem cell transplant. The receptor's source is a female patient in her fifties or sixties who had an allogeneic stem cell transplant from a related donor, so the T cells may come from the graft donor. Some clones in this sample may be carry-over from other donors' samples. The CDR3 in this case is CAWASGGSWREQYF. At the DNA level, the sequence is TGTGCCTGGGCTAGCGGGGGTTCCTGGAGAGAGCAGTACTTC.